A selection of T cell receptor beta chains follows, all from one sample in a study of T cell changes during pregnancy in multiple sclerosis. Clones were read by immunoSEQ multiplex PCR, and TCRdb kept only the in-frame ones, dropping some. The table includes 40,000 or so clones, 94% detected once. The sequences come from CD8+ T cells from peripheral blood mononuclear cells, collected in the third trimester of pregnancy. Receptors were obtained from a female donor with multiple sclerosis, enrolled in a pregnancy study. The CDR3 runs from the conserved cysteine through the conserved F or W. The D gene is left open where the match is weak. Not every row has a clone size; where given, it reads once, few, many or a size class.

v_gene: TRBV27
abundance: .
d_gene: .
j_gene: TRBJ2-7
CDR3nt: TGTGCCAGCAGTTTATATAGGGGCCCCGGGTACGAGCAGTACTTC
CDR3aa: CASSLYRGPGYEQYF

v_gene: TRBV5-8
abundance: .
d_gene: TRBD1
j_gene: TRBJ2-7
CDR3nt: TGTGCCAGCAGCTCCGGGGTCCGGGACAGGGGACCCGAGCAGTACTTC
CDR3aa: CASSSGVRDRGPEQYF

v_gene: TRBV28
abundance: once
d_gene: .
j_gene: TRBJ2-7
CDR3nt: TGTGCCAGCAGTTTCACAAGGGGCGAGCAGTACTTC
CDR3aa: CASSFTRGEQYF

v_gene: TRBV15
abundance: .
d_gene: TRBD2
j_gene: TRBJ2-1
CDR3nt: TGTGCCACCAGCAGAAATCCTAGACTAGCGGGTAACAATGAGCAGTTCTTC
CDR3aa: CATSRNPRLAGNNEQFF

v_gene: TRBV5-1
abundance: .
d_gene: .
j_gene: TRBJ2-7
CDR3nt: TGCGCCAGCAGCGCGGACAGCTACGAGCAGTACTTC
CDR3aa: CASSADSYEQYF

v_gene: TRBV12-1
abundance: once
d_gene: .
j_gene: TRBJ2-7
CDR3nt: TGTGCCAGCAGCTTTGTTTTTTGTGCAGCGCGGGACTTCATCTCCTACGAGCAGTACTTC
CDR3aa: CASSFVFCAARDFISYEQYF

v_gene: TRBV27
abundance: .
d_gene: .
j_gene: TRBJ2-1
CDR3nt: TGTGCCAGCACCCGAGACTTCCCCTACAATGAGCAGTTCTTC
CDR3aa: CASTRDFPYNEQFF

v_gene: TRBV2
abundance: .
d_gene: .
j_gene: TRBJ2-7
CDR3nt: TGTGCCAGCAGTGGGGACCATTCTAGCGAAGTCTGGTACGAGCAGTACTTC
CDR3aa: CASSGDHSSEVWYEQYF

v_gene: TRBV6-5
abundance: .
d_gene: TRBD1
j_gene: TRBJ2-1
CDR3nt: TGTGCCAGCAGTTTCACAGGGGTAGGTGAGCAGTTCTTC
CDR3aa: CASSFTGVGEQFF

v_gene: TRBV19
abundance: .
d_gene: TRBD2
j_gene: TRBJ2-2
CDR3nt: TGTGCCAGTAGTAGCGGGAGTCGTACCACCGGGGAGCTGTTTTTT
CDR3aa: CASSSGSRTTGELFF

v_gene: TRBV14
abundance: medium-sized
d_gene: .
j_gene: TRBJ2-7
CDR3nt: TGTGCCAGCAGCCTTACCGAATTTAGCGAGCAGTACTTC
CDR3aa: CASSLTEFSEQYF

v_gene: TRBV19
abundance: .
d_gene: .
j_gene: TRBJ2-1
CDR3nt: TGTGCCAGTAGTCTGAGCGGGCCTGCCTACAATGAGCAGTTCTTC
CDR3aa: CASSLSGPAYNEQFF

v_gene: TRBV28
abundance: .
d_gene: TRBD1
j_gene: TRBJ1-5
CDR3nt: TGTGCCAGCAGTGTACCCAGGGGGGCGCAGCCCCAGCATTTT
CDR3aa: CASSVPRGAQPQHF

v_gene: TRBV9
abundance: .
d_gene: .
j_gene: TRBJ2-1
CDR3nt: TGTGCCAGCAGCGCCGACAGGTTCGATGAGCAGTTCTTC
CDR3aa: CASSADRFDEQFF

v_gene: TRBV7-8
abundance: .
d_gene: .
j_gene: TRBJ1-1
CDR3nt: TGTGCCAGCAGCTTAAGCTTTCTGAACACTGAAGCTTTCTTT
CDR3aa: CASSLSFLNTEAFF

v_gene: TRBV28
abundance: .
d_gene: TRBD1
j_gene: TRBJ2-7
CDR3nt: TGTGCCAGCAGCCCTTTGACAGGGACCTACGAGCAGTACTTC
CDR3aa: CASSPLTGTYEQYF

v_gene: TRBV4-3
abundance: .
d_gene: TRBD2
j_gene: TRBJ2-1
CDR3nt: TGCGCCAGCAGCCCCCTGGCGGGAGGTGAGCAGTTCTTC
CDR3aa: CASSPLAGGEQFF

v_gene: TRBV29-1
abundance: .
d_gene: TRBD1
j_gene: TRBJ2-1
CDR3nt: TGCAGCGTTGACCACAGGGGGCTCGGCAATGAGCAGTTCTTC
CDR3aa: CSVDHRGLGNEQFF

v_gene: TRBV5-1
abundance: .
d_gene: .
j_gene: TRBJ2-1
CDR3nt: TGCGCCAGCAGCTCAACGACTAACTCCTACAATGAGCAGTTCTTC
CDR3aa: CASSSTTNSYNEQFF

v_gene: TRBV19
abundance: .
d_gene: TRBD1
j_gene: TRBJ1-2
CDR3nt: TGTGCCAGTAGTCCGACAGGGAACTATGGCTACACCTTC
CDR3aa: CASSPTGNYGYTF

v_gene: TRBV7-2
abundance: .
d_gene: .
j_gene: TRBJ2-1
CDR3nt: TGTGCCAGCACCGGCCTCAACTACCGACATGAGCAGTTCTTC
CDR3aa: CASTGLNYRHEQFF

v_gene: TRBV6-1
abundance: .
d_gene: .
j_gene: TRBJ1-3
CDR3nt: TGTGCCAGCAGTGAACGGGGGTCTGGAAACACCATATATTTT
CDR3aa: CASSERGSGNTIYF

v_gene: TRBV7-2
abundance: once
d_gene: .
j_gene: TRBJ2-4
CDR3nt: TGTGCCAGCAGCTTAATTCAGCAGGGCTATCAGTACTTC
CDR3aa: CASSLIQQGYQYF

v_gene: TRBV19
abundance: .
d_gene: TRBD2
j_gene: TRBJ2-1
CDR3nt: TGTGCCAGTAGCGACCGTAGCGGGGCCTACAATGAGCAGTTCTTC
CDR3aa: CASSDRSGAYNEQFF

v_gene: TRBV7-6
abundance: .
d_gene: .
j_gene: TRBJ2-7
CDR3nt: TGTGCCAGCAGCTTAGAGGCTAGCGAGTCCTACGAGCAGTACTTC
CDR3aa: CASSLEASESYEQYF

v_gene: TRBV28
abundance: once
d_gene: TRBD1
j_gene: TRBJ1-5
CDR3nt: TGTGCCAGCACCAGGACAGGGGGCAATCAGCCCCAGCATTTT
CDR3aa: CASTRTGGNQPQHF

v_gene: TRBV2
abundance: .
d_gene: TRBD1
j_gene: TRBJ1-2
CDR3nt: TGTGCCAGCAGTGAACCAGACAGGGGGGAAGAGGACTATGGCTACACCTTC
CDR3aa: CASSEPDRGEEDYGYTF

v_gene: TRBV6-1
abundance: .
d_gene: TRBD2
j_gene: TRBJ2-1
CDR3nt: TGTGCCAGCAGTGGTTGGACTAGCGGGAGAGATGAGCAGTTCTTC
CDR3aa: CASSGWTSGRDEQFF

v_gene: TRBV10-3
abundance: .
d_gene: TRBD2
j_gene: TRBJ2-1
CDR3nt: TGTGCCATCAGTGAGAGGCATTGGAGCGGGGCGGCCTACAATGAGCAGTTCTTC
CDR3aa: CAISERHWSGAAYNEQFF

v_gene: TRBV7-3
abundance: .
d_gene: TRBD2
j_gene: TRBJ2-3
CDR3nt: TGTGCCAGCAGCGTCGGACTAGCGGGAGAGGCAGATACGCAGTATTTT
CDR3aa: CASSVGLAGEADTQYF

v_gene: TRBV10-3
abundance: .
d_gene: .
j_gene: TRBJ2-7
CDR3nt: TGTGCCATCAGTGAAGTAACACCGAACTCCTACGAGCAGTACTTC
CDR3aa: CAISEVTPNSYEQYF

v_gene: TRBV6-1
abundance: .
d_gene: .
j_gene: TRBJ2-7
CDR3nt: TGTGCCAGCAGTGAAGAGGGAGGGGGTGTCTACGAGCAGTACTTC
CDR3aa: CASSEEGGGVYEQYF

v_gene: TRBV9
abundance: .
d_gene: .
j_gene: TRBJ1-2
CDR3nt: TGTGCCAGCAGCGTAGAAATAGGGGAAAACTATGGCTACACCTTC
CDR3aa: CASSVEIGENYGYTF

v_gene: TRBV29-1
abundance: .
d_gene: TRBD2
j_gene: TRBJ2-7
CDR3nt: TGCAGCGTTGGAATTCCCCTCCTAGCGGGAGGCCCTAGCTCCTACGAGCAGTACTTC
CDR3aa: CSVGIPLLAGGPSSYEQYF

v_gene: TRBV7-9
abundance: .
d_gene: .
j_gene: TRBJ1-1
CDR3nt: TGTGCCAGCAGCTTAGGAGTTATGAACACTGAAGCTTTCTTT
CDR3aa: CASSLGVMNTEAFF

v_gene: TRBV10-3
abundance: .
d_gene: TRBD1
j_gene: TRBJ2-7
CDR3nt: TGTGCCATCAGTGGGGGGTTCGGGACAGGGTTCCCCGAGCAGTACTTC
CDR3aa: CAISGGFGTGFPEQYF

v_gene: TRBV12-5
abundance: .
d_gene: TRBD2
j_gene: TRBJ2-1
CDR3nt: TGTGCTAGTGGTTCCACTAGCGGGAGCTCCTACAATGAGCAGTTCTTC
CDR3aa: CASGSTSGSSYNEQFF

v_gene: TRBV5-5
abundance: .
d_gene: .
j_gene: TRBJ2-7
CDR3nt: TGTGCCAGCAGCTTGGAAACAGGGCCCTCCTACGAGCAGTACTTC
CDR3aa: CASSLETGPSYEQYF

v_gene: TRBV10-3
abundance: .
d_gene: .
j_gene: TRBJ1-1
CDR3nt: TGTGCCATCAGTGAGGCGGGGGCGGACACTGAAGCTTTCTTT
CDR3aa: CAISEAGADTEAFF

v_gene: TRBV11-3
abundance: .
d_gene: .
j_gene: TRBJ2-2
CDR3nt: TGTGCCAGCAGCCCGAGCGGCACCGGGGAGCTGTTTTTT
CDR3aa: CASSPSGTGELFF

v_gene: TRBV21-1
abundance: .
d_gene: .
j_gene: TRBJ2-7
CDR3nt: TGTGCCAGGGGGACAGGGGGAAACGAGCAGTACTTC
CDR3aa: CARGTGGNEQYF

v_gene: TRBV5-1
abundance: once
d_gene: TRBD2
j_gene: TRBJ2-1
CDR3nt: TGCGCCAGCAGCTGGACTAGCGGGGAGTACAATGAGCAGTTCTTC
CDR3aa: CASSWTSGEYNEQFF

v_gene: TRBV18
abundance: .
d_gene: .
j_gene: TRBJ2-7
CDR3nt: TGTGCCAGCTCACCACCGGACAGATTATACCCCTACGAGCAGTACTTC
CDR3aa: CASSPPDRLYPYEQYF

v_gene: TRBV27
abundance: .
d_gene: .
j_gene: TRBJ2-5
CDR3nt: TGTGCCAGCAGCCCCTCAGGGGACGAGACCCAGTACTTC
CDR3aa: CASSPSGDETQYF

v_gene: TRBV6-5
abundance: .
d_gene: TRBD2
j_gene: TRBJ2-3
CDR3nt: TGTGCCAGCAGTTACTCACTAGCGGGAGAGACAGATACGCAGTATTTT
CDR3aa: CASSYSLAGETDTQYF

v_gene: TRBV4-3
abundance: .
d_gene: TRBD1
j_gene: TRBJ1-2
CDR3nt: TGCGCCAGCAGCCAAGATCGGGCAGGGGGAAGCGGCTACACCTTC
CDR3aa: CASSQDRAGGSGYTF

v_gene: TRBV15
abundance: .
d_gene: .
j_gene: TRBJ2-1
CDR3nt: TGTGCCACTCTCGGGGATAATGAGCAGTTCTTC
CDR3aa: CATLGDNEQFF

v_gene: TRBV6-1
abundance: .
d_gene: .
j_gene: TRBJ1-4
CDR3nt: TGTGCCAGCAGCCCCTACTCCAGGGTCCAAGAAAAACTGTTTTTT
CDR3aa: CASSPYSRVQEKLFF

v_gene: TRBV27
abundance: .
d_gene: .
j_gene: TRBJ2-7
CDR3nt: TGTGCCACAGGCACGCCACGGGGGTGGGGAGACTACGAGCAGTACTTC
CDR3aa: CATGTPRGWGDYEQYF